This T cell receptor beta chain was sequenced during a study of cytomegalovirus exposure and HLA in healthy donors. Regarding the study as a whole: Among TCR beta chains, those listed as cytomegalovirus-associated numbered about 160.

Amplification used 60 Vbeta primers and 13 Jbeta primers. Some clones are missing from TCRdb's copy, which holds only in-frame ones; the method was immunoSEQ multiplex PCR. The sample has about 98,000 clones, about 74% seen once. A note on this clone: Its antigen is still unknown.

This CDR3 is 16 amino acids long. J was trimmed by 4 bases and V by 0 bases; bases with no gene match: 7. Germline values: CDR1 SGHDN, CDR2 FVKESK. This sequence was found in a man aged 60 to 69 in good health and CMV-seropositive. The sample was PBMCs. The chain combines TRBV14 with TRBJ1-1; TRBD1 aligns across 8 bases. The CDR3 here is CASSQDQGAPGTEAFF. CDR3 DNA: TGTGCCAGCAGCCAAGATCAGGGGGCGCCTGGCACTGAAGCTTTCTTT.